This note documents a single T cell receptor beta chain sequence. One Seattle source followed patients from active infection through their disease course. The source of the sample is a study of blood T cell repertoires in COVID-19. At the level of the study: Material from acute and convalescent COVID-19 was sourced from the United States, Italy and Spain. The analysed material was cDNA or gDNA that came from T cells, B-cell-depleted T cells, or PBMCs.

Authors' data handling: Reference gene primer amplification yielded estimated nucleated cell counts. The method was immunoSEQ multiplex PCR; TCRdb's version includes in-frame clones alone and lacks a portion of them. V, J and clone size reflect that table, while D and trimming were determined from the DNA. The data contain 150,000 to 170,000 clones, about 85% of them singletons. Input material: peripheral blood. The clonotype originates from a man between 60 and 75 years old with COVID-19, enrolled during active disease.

The CDR3 bases are TGTGCCAGCAGTTGGGCTTTGGACAGGGCTATCAACACTGAAGCTTTCTTT. Translation: CASSWALDRAINTEAFF. V gene TRBV6-2 or TRBV6-3 combines with J gene TRBJ1-1; 8 bases line up with TRBD1. The CDR3 extends over 17 amino acids. J lost 2 bases, V lost 4 bases, and 12 bases had no gene match. CDR1 is MNHEY and CDR2 is SVGEGT in the germline V gene.